One sample yielded the 25 T cell receptor beta chains listed below, sequenced in a study of shared clonotypes between healthy human individuals. As defined, naive CD8 cells were CD45RO-negative and positively selected for CCR7, with terminally differentiated effector memory CD45RA+ cells excluded. Here immunoSEQ multiplex PCR was the method, and the copy in TCRdb shows in-frame clones only, minus some. The data hold roughly 2.1 million clones, with just over 90% observed a single time. Sequencing was performed on naive CD8+ T cells from PBMCs. These receptors were taken from a man aged 18 to 30 in good health. Some clones in this sample may be carry-over from other donors' samples.

V and J are TRBV7-3 and TRBJ1-5, with D uncertain. Trimming stripped 5 bases from V and 5 bases from J, with 13 bases between. The germline CDR1 and CDR2 sequences are SGHTA and FQGTGA. The CDR3 spans 14 residues. The DNA for the CDR3 is TGTGCCAGCAGCCCGGATGGAGGTCATCAGCCCCAGCATTTT. Translating it yields CASSPDGGHQPQHF.

The rearrangement links TRBV30 to TRBJ2-1, with D perhaps matching TRBD2 (6 bases). V lost 5 bases to trimming and J lost 4 bases, with 15 bases between them. The CDR3 consists of 14 residues. The germline V gene has CDR1 GTSNPN and CDR2 SVGIG (reference sequence). Here the CDR3 reads CAWGRGSGYNEQFF. The CDR3 coding sequence is TGTGCCTGGGGCCGAGGTAGCGGTTACAATGAGCAGTTCTTC.

The J gene is TRBJ2-2, the V gene TRBV28; TRBD2 aligns across 7 bases. CDR1 and CDR2 from the germline V gene are MDHEN and SYDVKM. This CDR3 has 13 residues. V trimming: 8 bases; J trimming: 4 bases; junction bases outside the gene matches: 4. CDR3 amino acids: CASGRGGTGELFF. CDR3 sequence (DNA): TGTGCCAGCGGGAGGGGCGGCACCGGGGAGCTGTTTTTT.

The chain employs TRBV4-2 and TRBJ2-5; D possibly corresponds to TRBD2 (5 bases). Germline V gene lookup returns CDR1 LGHNA and CDR2 YNFKEQ. V gave up 0 bases and J gave up 5 bases, with 13 bases separating them. The CDR3 totals 15 residues. The CDR3 protein is CASSQDRGPGETQYF. In DNA, the CDR3 is TGTGCCAGCAGCCAAGATCGGGGTCCGGGGGAGACCCAGTACTTC.

This clone was seen only once. This chain joins TRBV29-1 and TRBJ2-7, with D maybe TRBD1 (5 bases). CDR3 length: 14 amino acids. V dropped 1 base and J dropped 2 bases, with 12 bases sitting between them. Germline V lookup: CDR1 SQVTM, CDR2 ANQGSEA. CDR3 DNA: TGCAGCGTTGAAGTAGGGGTATCCCCCTACGAGCAGTACTTC. Its protein is CSVEVGVSPYEQYF.

V usage is TRBV5-6 and J usage is TRBJ2-7; TRBD1 matches 9 bases. The CDR3 totals 18 residues. Germline-derived CDR1 and CDR2 are SGHDT and YYEEEE. V lost 4 bases and J lost 5; bases outside the gene matches: 19. The CDR3 region has the DNA TGTGCCAGCAGCCAGCGAAACCGAATACAGGGGGCGCGTAACGAGCAGTACTTC. This encodes CASSQRNRIQGARNEQYF. The full variable domain, in which reference TRBV5-6 and TRBJ2-7 provide the parts outside the CDR3, is DAGVTQSPTHLIKTRGQQVTLRCSPKSGHDTVSWYQQALGQGPQFIFQYYEEEERQRGNFPDRFSGHQFPNYSSELNVNALLLGDSALYLCASSQRNRIQGARNEQYFGPGTRLTVT.

The chain employs TRBV28 and TRBJ2-2; 7 bases line up with TRBD1. The CDR3 is 18 amino acids. The germline V gene encodes CDR1 MDHEN and CDR2 SYDVKM. V shed 5 bases and J 8 bases; nucleotides not matched to a gene: 20. This CDR3 is CASSPGLASGTVVGELFF. The CDR3 region has the DNA TGTGCCAGCAGTCCGGGGCTCGCGAGTGGGACAGTCGTGGGGGAGCTGTTTTTT.

The chain recombines TRBV10-3 with TRBJ2-3, with 7 bases identical to TRBD2. V was clipped by 11 bases and J by 0 bases; unmatched bases: 8. CDR1 is ENHRY and CDR2 is SYGVKD in the germline V gene. The CDR3 length is 14 residues. CDR3 in amino acids: CAGRAEASTDTQYF. CDR3 DNA: TGTGCCGGGAGGGCTGAGGCTAGCACAGATACGCAGTATTTT.

With respect to this clone: This may come from a read error, since a much larger clone is one base off. Other nucleotide sequences in the sample specify the same CDR3. The rearrangement uses TRBV7-9 and TRBJ2-5; no clear D. Trimming left V 3 bases short and J 4 bases short, with 3 bases between. The CDR3 has 11 residues. The germline V gene has CDR1 SEHNR and CDR2 FQNEAQ (reference sequence). The CDR3, as DNA: TGTGCCAGCAGCTTCGGAGAGACCCAGTACTTC. Protein sequence: CASSFGETQYF.

The V and J genes are TRBV5-1 and TRBJ2-1; D tentatively reads TRBD1 or TRBD2 (5 bases each). CDR3 length: 15 residues. From germline, CDR1 is SGHRS and CDR2 YFSETQ. The ends were cut back, 3 bases at V and 2 bases at J, with 12 bases in the middle. This chain's CDR3 is CASSSRDGPYNEQFF. CDR3 nucleotides: TGCGCCAGCAGCTCCCGGGACGGACCCTACAATGAGCAGTTCTTC.

The chain links TRBV5-1 to TRBJ2-5; the D call may be TRBD1 or TRBD2 (6 bases each). CDR1 and CDR2 from the germline V gene are SGHRS and YFSETQ. The CDR3 is 16 amino acids. The V end was cut by 0 bases, the J end by 4 bases, with 16 bases between. This CDR3 is CASSLVGGGSAETQYF. DNA for the CDR3: TGCGCCAGCAGCTTGGTCGGAGGGGGTTCCGCAGAGACCCAGTACTTC.

The chain couples TRBV19 to TRBJ1-5; D is unresolved. From germline, CDR1 is LNHDA and CDR2 SQIVND (reference sequence). V lost 3 bases and J 2 bases, leaving 11 bases between the germline ends. The CDR3 sequence is 15 residues long. The CDR3 bases are TGTGCCAGTAGTATTAGGTCGGTAGGCAATCAGCCCCAGCATTTT. Translating gives CASSIRSVGNQPQHF.

This clone was picked up one time. J is TRBJ2-6 and V is TRBV5-1; D is possibly TRBD1 (6 bases). Per the germline V gene, CDR1 is SGHRS and CDR2 is YFSETQ. Between the trimmed V and J ends, which lost 0 bases and 1 base, there was a span of 14 bases. The CDR3 extends over 18 amino acids. This CDR3 is CASSLVGGLISGANVLTF. For the CDR3, the DNA is TGCGCCAGCAGCTTGGTAGGGGGTCTGATTTCTGGGGCCAACGTCCTGACTTTC.

The chain combines TRBV6-6 with TRBJ2-4, with D perhaps matching TRBD1 (5 bases). In germline, CDR1 is MNHNY, CDR2 SVGAGI (reference sequence). The V and J ends lost 4 bases and 0 bases respectively, with 13 bases between them. This CDR3 comprises 16 residues. The CDR3 DNA follows: TGTGCCAGCAGTTCCACAGGAGAACTAGCCAAAAACATTCAGTACTTC. This sequence encodes CASSSTGELAKNIQYF.

V gene TRBV5-1 combines with J gene TRBJ2-5; 12 nucleotides line up with TRBD1. With 4 bases clipped from V and 5 bases from J, the junction kept 9 bases outside the gene matches. Germline loops: CDR1 SGHRS, CDR2 YFSETQ. The length of the CDR3 is 16 residues. The CDR3 here is CASSEGQGAPGETQYF. For the CDR3, the DNA is TGCGCCAGCAGCGAGGGACAGGGGGCGCCCGGGGAGACCCAGTACTTC.

The V and J genes are TRBV11-2 and TRBJ2-1; D gene unclear. V shed 5 bases and J shed 4 bases, with 15 bases lying between them. Per germline, CDR1 SGHAT and CDR2 FQNNGV. The CDR3 is made up of 15 amino acids. CDR3 in amino acids: CASSPLIVGYNEQFF. The CDR3 DNA reads TGTGCCAGCAGCCCCTTGATCGTAGGATACAATGAGCAGTTCTTC.

The genes are TRBV28 and TRBJ2-5; D may be TRBD1 (6 bases). Trimming stripped 8 bases from V and 1 base from J, with 26 bases between. The CDR3 sequence is 18 residues long. Germline-derived CDR1 and CDR2 are MDHEN and SYDVKM. The DNA for the CDR3 is TGTGCCAGCCAGGGGCTCACAGGGCGTCGCAGCTTCCAAGAGACCCAGTACTTC. The encoded protein is CASQGLTGRRSFQETQYF.

The CDR3 nucleotides are TGTGCCAGCAGCTATCGACAGCGAGCAGGAGGGGAGCTGTTTTTT. This gives the protein CASSYRQRAGGELFF. The chain links TRBV7-2 to TRBJ2-2; weak D call: TRBD1 (5 bases). Between the trimmed V and J ends, which lost 4 bases and 8 bases, there was a span of 17 bases. Germline loops: CDR1 SGHTA, CDR2 FQGNSA. The CDR3 sequence is 15 residues long.

The chain carries TRBV6-5 and TRBJ2-5, with D perhaps matching TRBD1 or TRBD2 (6 bases each). From germline, CDR1 is MNHEY and CDR2 SVGAGI. The CDR3 consists of 15 residues. V lost 7 bases, J lost 5 bases, and 20 bases lay in between. The CDR3 loop is CASNEGSGGQETQYF. CDR3 in DNA: TGTGCCAGCAACGAAGGTTCTGGGGGGCAGGAGACCCAGTACTTC.

The CDR3 loop reads CASSSSGTGPWGDGYTF. DNA for the CDR3: TGTGCCAGCAGCTCCTCCGGGACAGGGCCCTGGGGGGATGGCTACACCTTC. The J gene is TRBJ1-2, the V gene TRBV13; 9 positions match TRBD1. The CDR3 runs 17 residues. CDR1 and CDR2 from the germline V gene are PRHDT and FYEKMQ (reference sequence). V was clipped by 4 bases and J by 6 bases; unmatched bases: 15. The full variable domain, completed using reference TRBV13 and TRBJ1-2, is AAGVIQSPRHLIKEKRETATLKCYPIPRHDTVYWYQQGPGQDPQFLISFYEKMQSDKGSIPDRFSAQQFSDYHSELNMSSLELGDSALYFCASSSSGTGPWGDGYTFGSGTRLTVV.

This chain uses TRBV7-2 with TRBJ1-4; 8 nucleotides agree with TRBD1. The CDR3 is 14 amino acids. With 4 bases clipped from V and 5 bases from J, the junction kept 3 bases outside the gene matches. CDR1 and CDR2 (germline): SGHTA, FQGNSA. CDR3 nucleotide sequence: TGTGCCAGCAGCTCCCGGACAGGGAATGAAAAACTGTTTTTT. The encoded protein is CASSSRTGNEKLFF.

The chain employs TRBV7-8 and TRBJ2-7; 9 bases match TRBD2. CDR1 is SGHVS, CDR2 FQNEAQ, per germline. The CDR3 length is 14 residues. J lost 7 bases, V lost 11 bases, and 15 bases had no gene match. In DNA form, the CDR3 reads TGTGCCGGGGGGGAGAGCGGGAGGCCCGGGGAGCAGTACTTC. Protein: CAGGESGRPGEQYF.

Details on this clone: Other nucleotide sequences from this sample produce the same CDR3. V is TRBV27 and J is TRBJ2-7; D not resolved. V lost 5 bases, J lost 2 bases, and 10 bases lay in between. Germline CDR1 is MNHEY and CDR2 is SMNVEV (reference sequence). This CDR3 spans 13 amino acids. The CDR3 nucleotides are TGTGCCAGCAGTCTCGGGTCGACCTACGAGCAGTACTTC. Amino acids: CASSLGSTYEQYF.

The V and J genes are TRBV7-8 and TRBJ2-1; 14 bases agree with TRBD2. The V gene end was trimmed by 5 bases and the J gene end by 6 bases; junction bases not matched to a gene: 6. From germline, CDR1 is SGHVS and CDR2 FQNEAQ. The CDR3 spans 16 residues. CDR3 sequence: CASSIGTSGSGNEQFF. As DNA, the CDR3 is TGTGCCAGCAGCATCGGGACTAGCGGGAGTGGCAATGAGCAGTTCTTC.

The V gene is TRBV5-4, the J gene TRBJ2-7; 7 nucleotides line up with TRBD1. The CDR3 has 17 amino acids. Germline assignment: CDR1 SGHNT and CDR2 YYREEE (reference sequence). V trimming: 4 bases; J trimming: 2 bases; junction bases outside the gene matches: 15. As DNA, the CDR3 is TGTGCCAGCAGCCCCAGGTTGGCAGGGACAGATCCCTACGAGCAGTACTTC. Encoded protein: CASSPRLAGTDPYEQYF.